This TCR beta chain stems from a study of post-analysis software for immune sequencing data. Study summary: The cohort encompassed relapsing-remitting, secondary progressive and progressive-relapsing multiple sclerosis disease courses. Study-level points and caveats: Patients had higher frequencies than controls of about five TRBV segments, including TRBV5-6, TRBV5-1 and TRBV20-1. Samples made in the same batch grouped tightly together by F measure. Controls significantly exceeded multiple sclerosis patients in normalized Chao1 diversity.

About this clonotype itself: What it recognizes is unknown.

This CDR3 is 13 amino acids long. The V end lost 0 bases, the J end lost 5 bases, and 5 bases lay between the germline ends. In germline, CDR1 is MNHEY, CDR2 SMNVEV (reference sequence). TCR beta cDNA libraries included unique molecular identifiers. Using its own MiXCR run on the PCR reads, TCRdb lists one record per CDR3 protein. The table has 600,000 to 700,000 distinct CDR3 sequences, approximately 60% seen once; the top ten hold about 11%. This chain connects TRBV27 to TRBJ2-1; D unresolved. This sequence was found in a girl aged 2 to 9 with multiple sclerosis. What was sequenced was blood. This chain's CDR3 is CASSLSRHNEQFF. In DNA form, the CDR3 reads TGTGCCAGCAGTTTATCGCGCCACAATGAGCAGTTCTTC.